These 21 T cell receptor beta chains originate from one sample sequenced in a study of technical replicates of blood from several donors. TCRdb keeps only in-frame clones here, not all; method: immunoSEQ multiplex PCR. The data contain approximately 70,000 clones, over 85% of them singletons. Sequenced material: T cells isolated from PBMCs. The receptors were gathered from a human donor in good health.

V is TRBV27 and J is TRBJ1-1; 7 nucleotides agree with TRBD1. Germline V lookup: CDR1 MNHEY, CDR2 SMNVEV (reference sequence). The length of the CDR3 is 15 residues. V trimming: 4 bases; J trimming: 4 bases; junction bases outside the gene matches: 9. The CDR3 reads CASSSSDRVATEAFF. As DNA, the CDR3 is TGTGCCAGCAGTTCTTCCGACAGGGTAGCCACTGAAGCTTTCTTT.

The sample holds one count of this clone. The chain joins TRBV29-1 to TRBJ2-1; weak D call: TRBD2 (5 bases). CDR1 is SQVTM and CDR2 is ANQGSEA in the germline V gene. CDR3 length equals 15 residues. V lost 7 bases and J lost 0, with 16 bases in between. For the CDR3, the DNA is TGCAGCGCCGGACCTGCGGGCTACTCCTACAATGAGCAGTTCTTC. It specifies CSAGPAGYSYNEQFF.

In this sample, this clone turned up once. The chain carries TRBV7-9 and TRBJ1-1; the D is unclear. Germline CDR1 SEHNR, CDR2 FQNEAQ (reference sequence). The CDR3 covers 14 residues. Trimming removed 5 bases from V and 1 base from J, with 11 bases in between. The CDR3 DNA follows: TGTGCCAGCAGCGAAGACACGCGGAACACTGAAGCTTTCTTT. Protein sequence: CASSEDTRNTEAFF. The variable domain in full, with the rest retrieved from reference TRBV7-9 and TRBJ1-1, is DTGVSQNPRHKITKRGQNVTFRCDPISEHNRLYWYRQTLGQGPEFLTYFQNEAQLEKSRLLSDRFSAERPKGSFSTLEIQRTEQGDSAMYLCASSEDTRNTEAFFGQGTRLTVV.

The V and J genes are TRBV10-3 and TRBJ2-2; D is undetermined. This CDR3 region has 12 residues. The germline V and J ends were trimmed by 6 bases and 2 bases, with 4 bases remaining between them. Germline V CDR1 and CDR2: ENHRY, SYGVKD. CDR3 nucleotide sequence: TGTGCCATCAGGACTAACACCGGGGAGCTGTTTTTT. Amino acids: CAIRTNTGELFF.

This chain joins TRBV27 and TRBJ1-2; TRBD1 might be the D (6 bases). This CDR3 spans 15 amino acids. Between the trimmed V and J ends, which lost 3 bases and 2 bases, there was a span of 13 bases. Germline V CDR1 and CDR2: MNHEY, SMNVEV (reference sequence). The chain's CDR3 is CASSFDYRANYGYTF. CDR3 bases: TGTGCCAGCAGTTTCGACTACAGGGCCAACTATGGCTACACCTTC.

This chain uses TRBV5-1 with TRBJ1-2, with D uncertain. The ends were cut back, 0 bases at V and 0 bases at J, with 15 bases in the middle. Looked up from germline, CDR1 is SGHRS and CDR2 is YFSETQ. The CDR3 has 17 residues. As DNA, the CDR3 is TGCGCCAGCAGCTTGGTAGGAGGGATTAGTCCTAACTATGGCTACACCTTC. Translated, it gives CASSLVGGISPNYGYTF.

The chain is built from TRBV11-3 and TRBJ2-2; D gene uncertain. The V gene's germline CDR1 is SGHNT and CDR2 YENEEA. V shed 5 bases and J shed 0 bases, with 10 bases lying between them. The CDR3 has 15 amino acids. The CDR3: CASSRLTPNTGELFF. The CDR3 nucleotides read TGTGCCAGCAGCCGGTTGACACCGAACACCGGGGAGCTGTTTTTT.

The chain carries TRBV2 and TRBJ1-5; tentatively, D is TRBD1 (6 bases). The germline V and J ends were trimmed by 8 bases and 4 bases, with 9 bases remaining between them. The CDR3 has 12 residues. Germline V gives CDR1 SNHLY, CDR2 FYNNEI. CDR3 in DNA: TGTGCCAGCGGACAGTCTAATCAGCCCCAGCATTTT. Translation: CASGQSNQPQHF.

CDR3 protein: CASGGLEQYF. The DNA for the CDR3 is TGTGCCAGTGGGGGCCTCGAGCAGTACTTC. The rearrangement joins TRBV19 to TRBJ2-7, with a possible D match to TRBD1 (6 bases). This CDR3 is built from 10 residues. Germline loops: CDR1 LNHDA, CDR2 SQIVND (reference sequence). Between the trimmed V and J ends, which lost 8 bases and 6 bases, there was a span of 8 bases.

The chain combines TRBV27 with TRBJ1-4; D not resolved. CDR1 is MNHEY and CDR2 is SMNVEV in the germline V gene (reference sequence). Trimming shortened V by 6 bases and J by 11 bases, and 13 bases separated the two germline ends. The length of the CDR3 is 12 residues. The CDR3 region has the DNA TGTGCCAGCAGGTCTCATAGTGATAAACTGTTTTTT. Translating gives CASRSHSDKLFF.

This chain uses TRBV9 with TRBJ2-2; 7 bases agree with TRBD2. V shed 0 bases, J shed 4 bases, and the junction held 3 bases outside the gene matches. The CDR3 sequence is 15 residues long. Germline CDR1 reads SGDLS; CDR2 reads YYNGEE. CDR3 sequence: CASSVAGGGTGELFF. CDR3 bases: TGTGCCAGCAGCGTAGCGGGAGGAGGCACCGGGGAGCTGTTTTTT.

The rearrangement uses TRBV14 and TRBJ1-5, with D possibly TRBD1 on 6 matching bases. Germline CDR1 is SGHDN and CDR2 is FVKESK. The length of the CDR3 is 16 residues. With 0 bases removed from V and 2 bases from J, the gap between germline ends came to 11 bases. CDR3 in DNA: TGTGCCAGCAGCCAAGATCTATCAGGGGGCAATCAGCCCCAGCATTTT. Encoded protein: CASSQDLSGGNQPQHF.

As DNA, the CDR3 is TGTGCCAGCAGCTTGAAAGGGACTAACTCCTACGAGCAGTACTTC. Translating gives CASSLKGTNSYEQYF. This rearrangement joins TRBV5-6 to TRBJ2-7, with TRBD2 identical over 7 bases. After removal of 1 base from V and 0 bases from J, the junction contained 4 bases not matched to a gene. The germline gives CDR1 SGHDT, CDR2 YYEEEE. This CDR3 comprises 15 residues.

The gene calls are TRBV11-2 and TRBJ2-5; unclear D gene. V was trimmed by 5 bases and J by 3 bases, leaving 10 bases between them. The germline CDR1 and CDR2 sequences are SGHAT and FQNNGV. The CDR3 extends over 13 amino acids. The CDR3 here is CASSQASEETQYF. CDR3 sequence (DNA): TGTGCCAGCAGCCAAGCATCTGAAGAGACCCAGTACTTC.

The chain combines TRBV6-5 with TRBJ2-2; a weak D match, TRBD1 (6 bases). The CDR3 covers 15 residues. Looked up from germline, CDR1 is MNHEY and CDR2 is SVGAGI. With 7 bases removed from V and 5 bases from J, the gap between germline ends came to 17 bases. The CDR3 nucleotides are TGTGCCAGCACCGGCGACCTCCAGGGGACCGGGGAGCTGTTTTTT. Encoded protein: CASTGDLQGTGELFF.

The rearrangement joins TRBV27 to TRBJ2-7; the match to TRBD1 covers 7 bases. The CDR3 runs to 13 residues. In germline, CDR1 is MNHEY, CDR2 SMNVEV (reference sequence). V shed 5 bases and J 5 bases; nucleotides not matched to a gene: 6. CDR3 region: CASSTTGRHEQYF. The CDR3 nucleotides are TGTGCCAGCAGTACGACAGGGCGGCACGAGCAGTACTTC.

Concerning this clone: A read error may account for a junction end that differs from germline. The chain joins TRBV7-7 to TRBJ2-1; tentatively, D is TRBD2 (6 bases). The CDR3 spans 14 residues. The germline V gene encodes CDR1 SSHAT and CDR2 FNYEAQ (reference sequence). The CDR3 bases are TGTGCTAGCAGCTTAACTAGGAGCGGGAATGAGCAGTTCTTC. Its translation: CASSLTRSGNEQFF. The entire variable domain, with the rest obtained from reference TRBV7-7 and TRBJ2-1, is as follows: GAGVSQSPRYKVTKRGQDVTLRCDPISSHATLYWYQQALGQGPEFLTYFNYEAQPDKSGLPSDRFSAERPEGSISTLTIQRTEQRDSAMYRCASSLTRSGNEQFFGPGTRLTVL.

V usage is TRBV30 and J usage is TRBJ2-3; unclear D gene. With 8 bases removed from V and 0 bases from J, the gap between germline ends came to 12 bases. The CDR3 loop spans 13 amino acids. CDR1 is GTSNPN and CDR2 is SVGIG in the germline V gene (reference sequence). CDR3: CAVPGRSTDTQYF. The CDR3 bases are TGTGCCGTCCCAGGCCGTAGCACAGATACGCAGTATTTT. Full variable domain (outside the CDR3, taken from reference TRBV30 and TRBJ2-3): SQTIHQWPATLVQPVGSPLSLECTVEGTSNPNLYWYRQAAGRGLQLLFYSVGIGQISSEVPQNLSASRPQDRQFILSSKKLLLSDSGFYLCAVPGRSTDTQYFGPGTRLTVL.

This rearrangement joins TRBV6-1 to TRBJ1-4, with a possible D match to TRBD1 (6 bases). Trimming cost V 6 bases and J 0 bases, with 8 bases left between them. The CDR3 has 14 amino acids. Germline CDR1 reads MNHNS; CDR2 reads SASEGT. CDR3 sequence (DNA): TGTGCCAGCAGCCGACAGGCAACTAATGAAAAACTGTTTTTT. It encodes CASSRQATNEKLFF.

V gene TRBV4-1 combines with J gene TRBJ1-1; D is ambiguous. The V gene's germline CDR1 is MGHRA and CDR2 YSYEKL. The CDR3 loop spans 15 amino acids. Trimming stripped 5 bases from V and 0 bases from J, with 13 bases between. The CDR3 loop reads CASSNPGRLNTEAFF. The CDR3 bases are TGCGCCAGCAGCAACCCCGGGAGGCTGAACACTGAAGCTTTCTTT.

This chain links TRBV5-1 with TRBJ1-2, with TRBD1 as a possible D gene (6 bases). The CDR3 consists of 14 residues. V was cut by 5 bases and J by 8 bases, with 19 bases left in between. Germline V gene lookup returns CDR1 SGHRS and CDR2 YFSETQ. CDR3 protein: CASSLTGLSVGYTF. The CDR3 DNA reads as TGCGCCAGCAGTCTAACAGGGTTGAGCGTAGGCTACACCTTC.